This T cell receptor (beta chain) stems from a study of cytomegalovirus exposure and HLA in healthy donors. Study-level results: TCR beta sequences reportedly predicted most subjects' HLA-A and HLA-B alleles accurately. Presence/absence analyses rested on an assumption that sequencing depth was roughly uniform across donors.

Primers: 60 Vbeta forward and 13 Jbeta reverse. Data came from immunoSEQ multiplex PCR; TCRdb stores just in-frame clones and leaves some out. This specimen shows 100,000 to 150,000 clones; the ten leading clones hold approximately 2.6%. CDR3 length equals 16 residues. Trimming cost V 6 bases and J 8 bases; bases outside gene matches: 12. Germline CDR1 and CDR2: MNHNY and SVGAGI (reference sequence). As concerns this clone: Its antigen remains unidentified.

The chain has TRBV6-6 and TRBJ2-3; 12 positions agree with TRBD2. Sequenced input: PBMCs. The clonotype originates from a man younger than 45 in good health and CMV-seronegative. This CDR3 reads CASSSLAGGFRLTQYF. CDR3 DNA sequence: TGTGCCAGCAGCTCTCTAGCGGGAGGGTTCCGTCTTACGCAGTATTTT.